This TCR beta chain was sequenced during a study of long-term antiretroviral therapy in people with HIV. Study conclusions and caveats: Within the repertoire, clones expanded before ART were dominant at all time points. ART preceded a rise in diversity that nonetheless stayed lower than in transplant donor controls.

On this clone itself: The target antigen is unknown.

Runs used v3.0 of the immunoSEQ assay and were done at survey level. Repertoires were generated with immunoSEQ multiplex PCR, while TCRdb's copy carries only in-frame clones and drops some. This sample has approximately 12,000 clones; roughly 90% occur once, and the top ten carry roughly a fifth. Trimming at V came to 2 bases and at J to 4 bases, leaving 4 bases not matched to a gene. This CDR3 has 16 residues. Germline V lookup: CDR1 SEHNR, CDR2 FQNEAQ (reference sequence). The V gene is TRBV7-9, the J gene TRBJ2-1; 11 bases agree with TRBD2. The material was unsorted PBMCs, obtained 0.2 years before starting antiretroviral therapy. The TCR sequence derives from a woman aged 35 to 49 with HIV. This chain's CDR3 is CASSLRPSGGYNEQFF. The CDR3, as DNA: TGTGCCAGCAGCTTACGCCCTAGCGGGGGGTACAATGAGCAGTTCTTC.